The subject of this entry is one TCR beta chain. RNA extraction and reverse transcription yielded cDNA as sequencing template. Data came from immunoSEQ multiplex PCR; TCRdb stores just in-frame clones and leaves some out. The profile shows over 85,000 clones, 35% to 45% of them singletons. The source of the sample is a study of CD8+ T cells in alopecia areata. Study-level information: Patients received oral tofacitinib, 5 to 10 mg twice daily, for moderate-to-severe alopecia areata. Patients took tofacitinib for 6 to 18 months, followed by 6 drug-free months.

Collected material from alopecia areata patients comprised lesional scalp punch biopsies and peripheral blood. The CDR3 has 13 residues. V was clipped by 0 bases and J by 3 bases, with 8 bases between them. Germline CDR1 reads GTSNPN; CDR2 reads SVGIG (reference sequence). This sequence joins TRBV30 and TRBJ2-5; no clear D gene. The sequenced material came from CD4+ T cells sorted from blood. The receptor was isolated from a human donor with alopecia areata. CDR3 sequence: CAWSVRVKETQYF. The CDR3 DNA reads TGTGCCTGGAGTGTACGGGTTAAAGAGACCCAGTACTTC. Based on the CDR3 plus reference TRBV30 and TRBJ2-5, the full variable domain is SQTIHQWPATLVQPVGSPLSLECTVEGTSNPNLYWYRQAAGRGLQLLFYSVGIGQISSEVPQNLSASRPQDRQFILSSKKLLLSDSGFYLCAWSVRVKETQYFGPGTRLLVL.